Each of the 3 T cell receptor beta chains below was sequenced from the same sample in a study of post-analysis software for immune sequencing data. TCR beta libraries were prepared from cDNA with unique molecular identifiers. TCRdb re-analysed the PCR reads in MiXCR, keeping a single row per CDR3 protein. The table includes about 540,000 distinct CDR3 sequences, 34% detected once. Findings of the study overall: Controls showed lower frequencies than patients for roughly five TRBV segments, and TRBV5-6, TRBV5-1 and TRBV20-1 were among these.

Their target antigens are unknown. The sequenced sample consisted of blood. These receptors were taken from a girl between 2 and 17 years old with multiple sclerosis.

The CDR3 DNA sequence: TGTGCCAGCAGCCAGCCTGGGGGTTCACCCCTCCACTTT. It translates to CASSQPGGSPLHF. The rearrangement links TRBV5-4 to TRBJ1-6; D is possibly TRBD1 (5 bases). Between the trimmed V and J ends, which lost 4 bases and 9 bases, there was a span of 11 bases. This CDR3 comprises 13 residues. Germline V gene data show CDR1 as SGHNT and CDR2 as YYREEE (reference sequence).

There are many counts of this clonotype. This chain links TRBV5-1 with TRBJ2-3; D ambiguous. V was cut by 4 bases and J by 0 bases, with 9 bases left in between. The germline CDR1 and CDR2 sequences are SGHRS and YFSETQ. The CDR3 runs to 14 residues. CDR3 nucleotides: TGCGCCAGCAGCCACCCAGGTAGCACAGATACGCAGTATTTT. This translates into CASSHPGSTDTQYF.

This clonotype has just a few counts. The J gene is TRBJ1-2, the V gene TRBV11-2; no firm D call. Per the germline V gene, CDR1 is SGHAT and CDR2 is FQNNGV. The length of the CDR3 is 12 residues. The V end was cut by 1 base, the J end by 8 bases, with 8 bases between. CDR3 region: CASSLAARGYTF. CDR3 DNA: TGTGCCAGCAGCTTAGCGGCCCGGGGCTACACCTTC.